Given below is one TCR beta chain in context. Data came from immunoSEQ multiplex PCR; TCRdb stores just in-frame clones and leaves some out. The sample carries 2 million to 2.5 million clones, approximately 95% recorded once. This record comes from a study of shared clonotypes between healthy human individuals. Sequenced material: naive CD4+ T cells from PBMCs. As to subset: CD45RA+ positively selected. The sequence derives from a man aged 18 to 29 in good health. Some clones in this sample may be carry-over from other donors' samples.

CDR3 sequence reads: CASSFIDGPQHF. The DNA for the CDR3 is TGTGCCAGCAGTTTCATCGACGGACCGCAGCATTTT. This chain joins TRBV6-6 and TRBJ1-5; D is undetermined. CDR1 MNHNY and CDR2 SVGAGI come from the germline V gene (reference sequence). This CDR3 spans 12 amino acids. V lost 4 bases and J lost 13, with 14 bases in between.